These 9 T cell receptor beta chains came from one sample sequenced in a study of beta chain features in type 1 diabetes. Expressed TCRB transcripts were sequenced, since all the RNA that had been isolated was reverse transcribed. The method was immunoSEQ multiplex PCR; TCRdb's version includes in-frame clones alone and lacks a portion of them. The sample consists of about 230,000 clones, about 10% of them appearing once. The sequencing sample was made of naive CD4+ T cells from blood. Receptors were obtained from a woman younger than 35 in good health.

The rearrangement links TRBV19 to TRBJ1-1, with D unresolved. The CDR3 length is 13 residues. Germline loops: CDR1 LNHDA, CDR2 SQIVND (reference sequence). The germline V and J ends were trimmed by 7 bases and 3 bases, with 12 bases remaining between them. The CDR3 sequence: CASNSPGDTEAFF. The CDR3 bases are TGTGCCAGTAACTCTCCGGGTGACACTGAAGCTTTCTTT.

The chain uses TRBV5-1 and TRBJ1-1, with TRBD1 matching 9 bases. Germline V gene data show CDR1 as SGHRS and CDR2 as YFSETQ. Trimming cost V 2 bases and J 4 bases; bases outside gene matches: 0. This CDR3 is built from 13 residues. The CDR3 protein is CASSLQGATEAFF. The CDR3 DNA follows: TGCGCCAGCAGCTTACAGGGGGCCACTGAAGCTTTCTTT.

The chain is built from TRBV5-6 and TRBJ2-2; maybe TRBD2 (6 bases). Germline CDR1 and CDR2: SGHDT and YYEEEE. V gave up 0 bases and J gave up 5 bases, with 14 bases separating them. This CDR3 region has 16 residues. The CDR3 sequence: CASSLVGREATGELFF. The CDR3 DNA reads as TGTGCCAGCAGCTTGGTAGGCAGGGAGGCAACCGGGGAGCTGTTTTTT.

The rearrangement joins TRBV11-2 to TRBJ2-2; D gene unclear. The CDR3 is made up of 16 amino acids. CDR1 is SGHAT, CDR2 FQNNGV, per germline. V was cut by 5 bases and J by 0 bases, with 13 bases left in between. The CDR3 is CASSPYLPSNTGELFF. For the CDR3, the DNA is TGTGCCAGCAGCCCCTATCTACCGTCGAACACCGGGGAGCTGTTTTTT.

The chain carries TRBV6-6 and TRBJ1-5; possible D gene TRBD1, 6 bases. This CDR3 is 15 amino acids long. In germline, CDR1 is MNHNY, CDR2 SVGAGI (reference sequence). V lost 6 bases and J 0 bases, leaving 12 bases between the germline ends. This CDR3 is CASRMQGNSNQPQHF. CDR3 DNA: TGTGCCAGCAGGATGCAGGGGAATAGCAATCAGCCCCAGCATTTT.

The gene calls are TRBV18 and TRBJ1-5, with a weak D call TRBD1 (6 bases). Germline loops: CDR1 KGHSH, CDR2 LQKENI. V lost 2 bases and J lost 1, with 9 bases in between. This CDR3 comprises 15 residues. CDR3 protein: CASSPGGGSNQPQHF. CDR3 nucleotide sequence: TGTGCCAGCTCACCAGGGGGCGGGAGCAATCAGCCCCAGCATTTT.

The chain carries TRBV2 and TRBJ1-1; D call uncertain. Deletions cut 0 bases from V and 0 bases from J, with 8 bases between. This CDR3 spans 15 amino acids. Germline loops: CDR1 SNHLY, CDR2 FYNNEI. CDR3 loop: CASSEAGSMNTEAFF. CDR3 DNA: TGTGCCAGCAGTGAAGCTGGGAGCATGAACACTGAAGCTTTCTTT.

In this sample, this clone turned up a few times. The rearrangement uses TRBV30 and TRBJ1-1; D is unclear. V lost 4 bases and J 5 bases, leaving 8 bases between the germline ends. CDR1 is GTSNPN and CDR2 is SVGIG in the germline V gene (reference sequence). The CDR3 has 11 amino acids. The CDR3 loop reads CAWTRSTEAFF. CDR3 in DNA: TGTGCCTGGACCCGGTCGACTGAAGCTTTCTTT.

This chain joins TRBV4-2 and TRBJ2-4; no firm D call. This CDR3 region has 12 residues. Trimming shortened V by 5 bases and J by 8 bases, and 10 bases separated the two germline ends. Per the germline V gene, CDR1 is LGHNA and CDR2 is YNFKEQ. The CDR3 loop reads CASSFYPDIQYF. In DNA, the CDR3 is TGTGCCAGCAGCTTTTATCCGGACATTCAGTACTTC.